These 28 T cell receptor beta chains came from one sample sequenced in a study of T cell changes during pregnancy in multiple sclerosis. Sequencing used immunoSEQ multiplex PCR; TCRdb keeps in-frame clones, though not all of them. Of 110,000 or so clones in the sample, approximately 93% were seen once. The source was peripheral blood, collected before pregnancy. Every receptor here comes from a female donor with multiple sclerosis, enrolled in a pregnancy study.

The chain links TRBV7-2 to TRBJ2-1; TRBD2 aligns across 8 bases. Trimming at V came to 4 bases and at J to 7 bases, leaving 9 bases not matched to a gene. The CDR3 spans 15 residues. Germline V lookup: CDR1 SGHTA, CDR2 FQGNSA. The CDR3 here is CASSSGLGHSNEQFF. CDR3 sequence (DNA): TGTGCCAGCAGCTCGGGACTAGGCCACTCAAATGAGCAGTTCTTC. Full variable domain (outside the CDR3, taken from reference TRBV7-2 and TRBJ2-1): GAGVSQSPSNKVTEKGKDVELRCDPISGHTALYWYRQSLGQGLEFLIYFQGNSAPDKSGLPSDRFSAERTGGSVSTLTIQRTQQEDSAVYLCASSSGLGHSNEQFFGPGTRLTVL.

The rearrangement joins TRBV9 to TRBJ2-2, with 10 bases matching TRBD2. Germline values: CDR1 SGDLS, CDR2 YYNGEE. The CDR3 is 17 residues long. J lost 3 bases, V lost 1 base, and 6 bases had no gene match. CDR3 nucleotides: TGTGCCAGCAGCGTATCGAGACTAGCGGGCGACACCGGGGAGCTGTTTTTT. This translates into CASSVSRLAGDTGELFF.

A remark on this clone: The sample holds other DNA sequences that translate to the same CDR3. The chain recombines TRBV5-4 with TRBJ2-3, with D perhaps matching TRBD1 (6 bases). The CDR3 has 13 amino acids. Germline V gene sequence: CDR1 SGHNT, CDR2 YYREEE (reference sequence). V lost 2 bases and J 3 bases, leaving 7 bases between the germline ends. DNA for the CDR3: TGTGCCAGCAGCTTACAGGGAACAGATACGCAGTATTTT. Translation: CASSLQGTDTQYF.

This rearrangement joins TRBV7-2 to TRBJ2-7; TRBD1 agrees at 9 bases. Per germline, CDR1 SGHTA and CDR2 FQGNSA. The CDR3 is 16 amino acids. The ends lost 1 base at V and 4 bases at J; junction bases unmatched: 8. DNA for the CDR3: TGTGCCAGCAGCTTAGTCTCCGGGACAGGGCGGTACGAGCAGTACTTC. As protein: CASSLVSGTGRYEQYF.

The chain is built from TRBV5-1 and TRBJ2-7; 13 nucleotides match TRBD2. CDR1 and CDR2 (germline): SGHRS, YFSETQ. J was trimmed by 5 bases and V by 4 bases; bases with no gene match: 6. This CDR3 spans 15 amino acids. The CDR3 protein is CASSNGLAGEHEQYF. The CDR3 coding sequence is TGCGCCAGCAGCAATGGACTAGCGGGAGAGCACGAGCAGTACTTC.

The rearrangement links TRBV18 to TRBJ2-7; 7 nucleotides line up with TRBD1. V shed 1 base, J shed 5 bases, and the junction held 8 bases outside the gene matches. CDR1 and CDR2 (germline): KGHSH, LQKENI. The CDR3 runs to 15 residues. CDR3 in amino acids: CASSPQASQGDEQYF. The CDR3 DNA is TGTGCCAGCTCACCACAGGCTAGCCAGGGGGACGAGCAGTACTTC.

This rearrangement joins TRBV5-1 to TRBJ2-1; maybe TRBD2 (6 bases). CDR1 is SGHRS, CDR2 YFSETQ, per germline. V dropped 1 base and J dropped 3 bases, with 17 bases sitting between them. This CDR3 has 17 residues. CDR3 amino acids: CASSLRGREMRYNEQFF. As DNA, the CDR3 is TGCGCCAGCAGCTTGCGTGGGCGGGAAATGCGCTACAATGAGCAGTTCTTC. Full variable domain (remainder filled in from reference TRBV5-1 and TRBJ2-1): KAGVTQTPRYLIKTRGQQVTLSCSPISGHRSVSWYQQTPGQGLQFLFEYFSETQRNKGNFPGRFSGRQFSNSRSEMNVSTLELGDSALYLCASSLRGREMRYNEQFFGPGTRLTVL.

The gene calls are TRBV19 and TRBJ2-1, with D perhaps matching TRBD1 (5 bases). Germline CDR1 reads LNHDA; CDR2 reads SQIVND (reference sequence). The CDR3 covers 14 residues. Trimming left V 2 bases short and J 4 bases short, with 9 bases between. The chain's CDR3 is CASSIKGLYNEQFF. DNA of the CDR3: TGTGCCAGTAGTATAAAGGGGCTATACAATGAGCAGTTCTTC.

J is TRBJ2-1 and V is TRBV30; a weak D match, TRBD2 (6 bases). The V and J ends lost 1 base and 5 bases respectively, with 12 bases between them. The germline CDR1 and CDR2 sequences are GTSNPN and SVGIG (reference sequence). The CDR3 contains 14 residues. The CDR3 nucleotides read TGTGCCTGGAGTGGGCTAGCGCTGAACAATGAGCAGTTCTTC. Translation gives CAWSGLALNNEQFF.

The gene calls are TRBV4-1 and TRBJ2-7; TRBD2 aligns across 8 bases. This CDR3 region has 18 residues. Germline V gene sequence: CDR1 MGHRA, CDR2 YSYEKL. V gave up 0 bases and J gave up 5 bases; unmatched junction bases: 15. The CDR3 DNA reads TGCGCCAGCAGCCAAGAGGCCTGGAGCGGGGGTCCGTCGAACGAGCAGTACTTC. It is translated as CASSQEAWSGGPSNEQYF.

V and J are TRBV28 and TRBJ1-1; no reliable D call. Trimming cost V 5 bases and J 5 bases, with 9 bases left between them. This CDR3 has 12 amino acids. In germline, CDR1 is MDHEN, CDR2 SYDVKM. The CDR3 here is CASSLGFTEAFF. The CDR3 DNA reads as TGTGCCAGCAGTCTTGGCTTTACTGAAGCTTTCTTT.

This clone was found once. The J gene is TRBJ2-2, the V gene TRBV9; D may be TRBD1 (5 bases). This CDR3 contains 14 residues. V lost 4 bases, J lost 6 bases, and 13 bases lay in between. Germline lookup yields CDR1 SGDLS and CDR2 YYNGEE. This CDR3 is CASSSLQGPGELFF. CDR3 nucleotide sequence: TGTGCCAGCAGCTCCCTCCAGGGTCCCGGGGAGCTGTTTTTT.

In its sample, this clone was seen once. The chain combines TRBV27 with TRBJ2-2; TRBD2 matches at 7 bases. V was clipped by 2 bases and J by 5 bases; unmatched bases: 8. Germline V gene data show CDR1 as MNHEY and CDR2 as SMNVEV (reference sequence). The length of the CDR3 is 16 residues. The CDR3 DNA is TGTGCCAGCAGTTTAAGTTGGACTAGTCGTACCGGGGAGCTGTTTTTT. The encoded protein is CASSLSWTSRTGELFF.

CDR3 in amino acids: CASAGQGLYYGYTF. CDR3 DNA sequence: TGTGCCAGCGCCGGACAGGGATTATACTATGGCTACACCTTC. The chain couples TRBV2 to TRBJ1-2, with TRBD1 identical over 8 bases. CDR1 and CDR2 from the germline V gene are SNHLY and FYNNEI. This CDR3 comprises 14 residues. The trim removed 8 bases at V and 3 bases at J, leaving 8 bases unmatched. Looking up the rest from reference TRBV2 and TRBJ1-2 gives the full variable domain: EPEVTQTPSHQVTQMGQEVILRCVPISNHLYFYWYRQILGQKVEFLVSFYNNEISEKSEIFDDQFSVERPDGSNFTLKIRSTKLEDSAMYFCASAGQGLYYGYTFGSGTRLTVV.

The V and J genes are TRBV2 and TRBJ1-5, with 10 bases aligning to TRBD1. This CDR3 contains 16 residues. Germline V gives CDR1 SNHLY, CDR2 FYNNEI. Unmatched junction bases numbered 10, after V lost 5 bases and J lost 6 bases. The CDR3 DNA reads TGTGCCAGCAGTACCACCGGGACAGGGGCGGCTCAGCCCCAGCATTTT. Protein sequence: CASSTTGTGAAQPQHF. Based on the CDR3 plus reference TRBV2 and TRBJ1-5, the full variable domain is EPEVTQTPSHQVTQMGQEVILRCVPISNHLYFYWYRQILGQKVEFLVSFYNNEISEKSEIFDDQFSVERPDGSNFTLKIRSTKLEDSAMYFCASSTTGTGAAQPQHFGDGTRLSIL.

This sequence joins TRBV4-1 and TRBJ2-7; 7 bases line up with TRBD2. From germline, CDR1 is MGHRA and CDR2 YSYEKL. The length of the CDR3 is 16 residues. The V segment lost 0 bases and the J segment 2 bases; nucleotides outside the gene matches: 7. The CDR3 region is CASSQEAAGRAYEQYF. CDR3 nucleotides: TGCGCCAGCAGCCAAGAGGCAGCGGGACGGGCCTACGAGCAGTACTTC.

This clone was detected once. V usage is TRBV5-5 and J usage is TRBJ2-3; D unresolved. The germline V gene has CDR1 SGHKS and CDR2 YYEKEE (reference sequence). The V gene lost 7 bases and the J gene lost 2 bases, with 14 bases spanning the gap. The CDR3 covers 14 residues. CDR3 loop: CASSSGPVTDTQYF. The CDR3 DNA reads TGTGCCAGCTCCTCTGGCCCAGTCACAGATACGCAGTATTTT.

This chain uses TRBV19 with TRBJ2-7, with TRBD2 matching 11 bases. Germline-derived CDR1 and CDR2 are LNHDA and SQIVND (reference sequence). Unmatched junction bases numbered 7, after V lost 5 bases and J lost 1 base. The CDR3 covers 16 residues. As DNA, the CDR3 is TGTGCCAGTAGTCTACTAGGGACTAGCGGTTCCTACGAGCAGTACTTC. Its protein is CASSLLGTSGSYEQYF.

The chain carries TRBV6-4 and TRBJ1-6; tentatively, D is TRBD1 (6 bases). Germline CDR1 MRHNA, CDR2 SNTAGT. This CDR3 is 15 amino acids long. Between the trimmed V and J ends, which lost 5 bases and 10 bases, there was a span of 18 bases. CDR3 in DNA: TGTGCCAGCAGTCCCCAGAAGGGGGAAGGATCACCCCTCCACTTT. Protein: CASSPQKGEGSPLHF.

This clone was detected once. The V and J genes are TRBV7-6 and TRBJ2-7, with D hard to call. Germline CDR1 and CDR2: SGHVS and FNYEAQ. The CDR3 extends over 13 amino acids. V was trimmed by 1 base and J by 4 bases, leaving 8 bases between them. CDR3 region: CASSLGYSYEQYF. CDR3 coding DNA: TGTGCCAGCAGCTTAGGTTACAGTTACGAGCAGTACTTC.

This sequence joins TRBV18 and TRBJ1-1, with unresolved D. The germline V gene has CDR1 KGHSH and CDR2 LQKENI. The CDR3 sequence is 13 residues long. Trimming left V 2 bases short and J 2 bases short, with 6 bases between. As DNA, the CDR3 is TGTGCCAGCTCACCAGCGGTAAACACTGAAGCTTTCTTT. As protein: CASSPAVNTEAFF.

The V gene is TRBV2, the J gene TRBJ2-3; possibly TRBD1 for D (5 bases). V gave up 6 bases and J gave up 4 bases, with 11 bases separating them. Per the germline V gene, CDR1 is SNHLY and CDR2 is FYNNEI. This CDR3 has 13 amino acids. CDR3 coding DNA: TGTGCCAGCAGCCCCCCAGGGTCAGATACGCAGTATTTT. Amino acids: CASSPPGSDTQYF. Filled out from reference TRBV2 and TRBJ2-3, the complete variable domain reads EPEVTQTPSHQVTQMGQEVILRCVPISNHLYFYWYRQILGQKVEFLVSFYNNEISEKSEIFDDQFSVERPDGSNFTLKIRSTKLEDSAMYFCASSPPGSDTQYFGPGTRLTVL.

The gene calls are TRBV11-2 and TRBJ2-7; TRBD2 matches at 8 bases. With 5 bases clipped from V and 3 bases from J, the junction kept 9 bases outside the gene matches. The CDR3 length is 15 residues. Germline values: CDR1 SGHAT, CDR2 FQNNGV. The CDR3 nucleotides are TGTGCCAGCAGCCTCGGGGGGGAAGTTTTCTACGAGCAGTACTTC. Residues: CASSLGGEVFYEQYF.

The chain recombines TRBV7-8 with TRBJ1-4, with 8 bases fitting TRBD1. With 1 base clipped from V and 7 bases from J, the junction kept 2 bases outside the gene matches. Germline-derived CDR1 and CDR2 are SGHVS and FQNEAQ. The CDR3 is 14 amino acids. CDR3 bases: TGTGCCAGCAGCTTAGGGACAGGGTTTGAAAAACTGTTTTTT. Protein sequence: CASSLGTGFEKLFF.

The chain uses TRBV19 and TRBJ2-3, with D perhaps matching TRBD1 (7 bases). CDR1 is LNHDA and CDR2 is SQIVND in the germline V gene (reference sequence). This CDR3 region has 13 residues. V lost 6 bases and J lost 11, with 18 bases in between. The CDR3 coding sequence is TGTGCCAGTAGCAGGGGGACTCCTTTAGGGCAGTATTTT. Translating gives CASSRGTPLGQYF.

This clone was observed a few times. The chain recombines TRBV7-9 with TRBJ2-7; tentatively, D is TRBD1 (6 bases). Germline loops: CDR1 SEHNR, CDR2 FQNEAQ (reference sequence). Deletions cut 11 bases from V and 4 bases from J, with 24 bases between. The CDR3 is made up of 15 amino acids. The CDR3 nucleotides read TGTGCCTCCGTATTAACGACAGGTCTGGGATACGAGCAGTACTTC. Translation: CASVLTTGLGYEQYF.

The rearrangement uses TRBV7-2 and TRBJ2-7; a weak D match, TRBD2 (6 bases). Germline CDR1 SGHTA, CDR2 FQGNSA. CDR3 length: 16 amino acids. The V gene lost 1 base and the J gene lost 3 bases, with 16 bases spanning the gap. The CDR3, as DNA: TGTGCCAGCAGCTTAGACCGGGACTCAGCGCGCTACGAGCAGTACTTC. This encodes CASSLDRDSARYEQYF.

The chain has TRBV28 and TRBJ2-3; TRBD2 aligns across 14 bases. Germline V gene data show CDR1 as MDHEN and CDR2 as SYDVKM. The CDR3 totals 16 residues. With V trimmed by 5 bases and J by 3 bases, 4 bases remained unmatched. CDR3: CASSLGLAGGTDTQYF. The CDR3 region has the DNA TGTGCCAGCAGTCTAGGACTAGCGGGAGGAACAGATACGCAGTATTTT.